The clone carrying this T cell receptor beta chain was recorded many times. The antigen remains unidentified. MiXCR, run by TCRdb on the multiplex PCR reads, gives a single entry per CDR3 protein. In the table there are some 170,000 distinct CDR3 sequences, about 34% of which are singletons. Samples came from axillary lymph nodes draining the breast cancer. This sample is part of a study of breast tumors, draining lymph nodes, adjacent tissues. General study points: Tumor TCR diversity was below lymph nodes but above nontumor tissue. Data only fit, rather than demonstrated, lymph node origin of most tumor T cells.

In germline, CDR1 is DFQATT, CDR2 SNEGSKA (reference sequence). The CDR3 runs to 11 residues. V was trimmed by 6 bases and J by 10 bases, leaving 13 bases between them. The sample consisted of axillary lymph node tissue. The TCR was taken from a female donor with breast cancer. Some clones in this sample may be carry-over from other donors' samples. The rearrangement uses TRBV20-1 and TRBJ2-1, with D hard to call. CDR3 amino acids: CSAWGRREQFF. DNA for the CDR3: TGCAGTGCCTGGGGTCGGCGCGAGCAGTTCTTC.